This T cell receptor beta chain was documented in a study of Graves' ophthalmopathy and Graves' hyperthyroidism. Overall study results and limits: Blood also held most thyroid clonotypes expanded above 0.001 frequency. Ophthalmopathy progression was predicted by the model at 55% to 71% sensitivity and approximately 72% specificity.

Amplification of TCR beta CDR3 regions used RNA transcripts. HTBI primers were used in a first-round RT-PCR, which preceded a second-round multiplex PCR. TCRdb re-analysed the multiplex PCR reads in MiXCR, keeping a single row per CDR3 protein. This repertoire shows about 480,000 distinct CDR3 sequences, approximately 14% found once; its top ten account for 8% to 10%. Germline CDR1 is SGHNT and CDR2 is YENEEA. This CDR3 spans 17 amino acids. Germline trimming cut 0 bases from V and 1 base from J; bases unmatched to any gene: 7. This clonotype was seen at least ten times. What it recognizes is unknown. Sequences were obtained from blood. This TCR was sampled from a woman in her thirties with Graves' ophthalmopathy. V is TRBV11-3 and J is TRBJ2-7, with 9 bases aligning to TRBD1. CDR3 in amino acids: CASSLDSGQGLSYEQYF. In DNA form, the CDR3 reads TGTGCCAGCAGCTTAGATTCCGGACAGGGGCTGTCCTACGAGCAGTACTTC.